The 25 T cell receptor beta chains given below trace back to one sample, sequenced in a study of T cell repertoires in ileal Crohn's disease. Clones were read by immunoSEQ multiplex PCR, and TCRdb kept only the in-frame ones, dropping some. The repertoire holds about 5,800 clones, with approximately 95% as singletons. Sequenced sample: ileal tissue. The receptors were sampled from an adult with Crohn's disease.

CDR3 loop: CAWDDPGTGHYEQYF. For the CDR3, the DNA is TGTGCCTGGGACGACCCGGGAACAGGGCACTACGAGCAGTACTTC. This rearrangement joins TRBV30 to TRBJ2-7; D may be TRBD1 (6 bases). Trimming removed 5 bases from V and 3 bases from J, with 20 bases in between. The CDR3 length is 15 residues. Germline CDR1 reads GTSNPN; CDR2 reads SVGIG (reference sequence).

The chain recombines TRBV5-1 with TRBJ2-2, with 9 bases fitting TRBD1. The ends lost 4 bases at V and 5 bases at J; junction bases unmatched: 3. The CDR3 runs to 14 residues. Germline CDR1 and CDR2: SGHRS and YFSETQ. CDR3: CASSPTGGTGELFF. For the CDR3, the DNA is TGCGCCAGCAGCCCGACAGGGGGGACCGGGGAGCTGTTTTTT. The full variable domain, completed using reference TRBV5-1 and TRBJ2-2, is KAGVTQTPRYLIKTRGQQVTLSCSPISGHRSVSWYQQTPGQGLQFLFEYFSETQRNKGNFPGRFSGRQFSNSRSEMNVSTLELGDSALYLCASSPTGGTGELFFGEGSRLTVL.

The V and J genes are TRBV5-1 and TRBJ2-6; a possible D gene is TRBD1 (6 bases). Germline V gene lookup returns CDR1 SGHRS and CDR2 YFSETQ. The germline V and J ends were trimmed by 1 base and 3 bases, with 8 bases remaining between them. The CDR3 consists of 15 residues. CDR3 nucleotide sequence: TGCGCCAGCAGCTTGTCAGGGGTTGGGGCCAACGTCCTGACTTTC. It specifies CASSLSGVGANVLTF.

The rearrangement joins TRBV5-4 to TRBJ2-3, with unresolved D. With 4 bases removed from V and 0 bases from J, the gap between germline ends came to 6 bases. Germline V gene lookup returns CDR1 SGHNT and CDR2 YYREEE (reference sequence). The CDR3 covers 13 residues. CDR3 nucleotide sequence: TGTGCCAGCAGCCATACTAGCACAGATACGCAGTATTTT. Its protein product is CASSHTSTDTQYF.

V is TRBV27 and J is TRBJ1-2; D perhaps matches TRBD1 (5 bases). The CDR3 is 15 amino acids. The V end lost 5 bases, the J end lost 5 bases, and 18 bases lay between the germline ends. From germline, CDR1 is MNHEY and CDR2 SMNVEV (reference sequence). CDR3 amino acids: CASSPSGTGVYGYTF. The CDR3 DNA reads TGTGCCAGCAGTCCTTCGGGGACGGGGGTTTATGGCTACACCTTC.

The rearrangement uses TRBV7-2 and TRBJ2-2; 7 bases match TRBD1. The CDR3 loop spans 16 amino acids. V dropped 7 bases and J dropped 7; count of bases not matched to a gene: 15. The germline gives CDR1 SGHTA, CDR2 FQGNSA. Written as DNA, the CDR3 is TGTGCCAGCAATCCCTCAGGGGGTGCTGGAAACGGGGAGCTGTTTTTT. Residues: CASNPSGGAGNGELFF.

The V gene is TRBV15, the J gene TRBJ2-5, with a possible D match to TRBD1 (6 bases). The CDR3 runs 17 residues. Germline assignment: CDR1 LNHNV and CDR2 YYDKDF (reference sequence). Between the trimmed V and J ends, which lost 0 bases and 2 bases, there was a span of 16 bases. The CDR3 coding sequence is TGTGCCACCAGCAGAGAAGTTACAGGGCGATTTCAAGAGACCCAGTACTTC. Its translation is CATSREVTGRFQETQYF.

This chain connects TRBV5-4 to TRBJ2-5; 10 nucleotides agree with TRBD2. Trimming cost V 0 bases and J 2 bases; bases outside gene matches: 1. Germline V gives CDR1 SGHNT, CDR2 YYREEE (reference sequence). The CDR3 is 15 residues long. The CDR3: CASSLGSGGQETQYF. The CDR3 DNA reads TGTGCCAGCAGCTTGGGTAGCGGGGGGCAAGAGACCCAGTACTTC.

V and J are TRBV19 and TRBJ1-5; the match to TRBD1 covers 7 bases. This CDR3 spans 16 amino acids. Looked up from germline, CDR1 is LNHDA and CDR2 is SQIVND (reference sequence). J lost 4 bases, V lost 6 bases, and 12 bases had no gene match. CDR3 residues: CASRKAVTGNNQPQHF. CDR3 coding DNA: TGTGCCAGTAGGAAGGCGGTGACAGGGAATAATCAGCCCCAGCATTTT.

The chain employs TRBV4-1 and TRBJ1-5, with 7 bases matching TRBD1. CDR1 and CDR2 from the germline V gene are MGHRA and YSYEKL. J lost 0 bases, V lost 4 bases, and 3 bases had no gene match. This CDR3 comprises 15 residues. For the CDR3, the DNA is TGCGCCAGCAGCCGGTGGGACAGTAGCAATCAGCCCCAGCATTTT. The encoded protein is CASSRWDSSNQPQHF.

This clone appeared once. V is TRBV5-3 and J is TRBJ1-2; the D gene is possibly TRBD1 (6 bases). TRBV5-3 is an ORF, with its function uncertain. The CDR3 is 17 residues long. Trimming stripped 9 bases from V and 4 bases from J, with 28 bases between. The CDR3 protein is CATISEDSGELIYGYTF. The DNA of the CDR3 is TGTGCCACCATCTCAGAGGACAGTGGGGAACTAATCTATGGCTACACCTTC.

The chain combines TRBV7-6 with TRBJ2-2, with D perhaps TRBD2 (6 bases). This CDR3 comprises 13 residues. The germline CDR1 and CDR2 sequences are SGHVS and FNYEAQ. V dropped 7 bases and J dropped 1 base, with 7 bases sitting between them. CDR3 coding DNA: TGTGCCAGCAAGGAGGGGAACACCGGGGAGCTGTTTTTT. Its protein is CASKEGNTGELFF.

This clone was found once. The V gene is TRBV5-1, the J gene TRBJ1-2; 8 bases match TRBD1. Germline lookup yields CDR1 SGHRS and CDR2 YFSETQ. The CDR3 length is 12 residues. The J segment lost 7 bases and the V segment lost 5 bases, leaving 4 bases of the junction unmatched. Here the CDR3 reads CASSLGQGGYTF. The CDR3 nucleotides read TGCGCCAGCAGTCTAGGACAGGGTGGCTACACCTTC. Using reference TRBV5-1 and TRBJ1-2 for the parts outside the CDR3, the full variable domain is KAGVTQTPRYLIKTRGQQVTLSCSPISGHRSVSWYQQTPGQGLQFLFEYFSETQRNKGNFPGRFSGRQFSNSRSEMNVSTLELGDSALYLCASSLGQGGYTFGSGTRLTVV.

The CDR3: CASSFGGTASYEQYF. CDR3 sequence (DNA): TGCGCCAGCAGCTTCGGCGGGACAGCTTCCTACGAGCAGTACTTC. The chain carries TRBV5-1 and TRBJ2-7; possible D gene TRBD1, 7 bases. V was pared by 2 bases and J by 1 base, with 13 bases between. Looked up from germline, CDR1 is SGHRS and CDR2 is YFSETQ. CDR3 size: 15 residues. Using reference TRBV5-1 and TRBJ2-7 for the parts outside the CDR3, the full variable domain is KAGVTQTPRYLIKTRGQQVTLSCSPISGHRSVSWYQQTPGQGLQFLFEYFSETQRNKGNFPGRFSGRQFSNSRSEMNVSTLELGDSALYLCASSFGGTASYEQYFGPGTRLTVT.

The chain is built from TRBV5-8 and TRBJ2-7, with 10 nucleotides matching TRBD1. The CDR3 has 16 residues. Germline CDR1 SGHTS, CDR2 YDEGEE. The V gene end was trimmed by 2 bases and the J gene end by 12 bases; junction bases not matched to a gene: 17. The CDR3 bases are TGTGCCAGCAGCTTCCGGGACAGGGGCGTAAAAAAAGGAATGTACTTC. Protein sequence: CASSFRDRGVKKGMYF.

The rearrangement uses TRBV5-6 and TRBJ1-5; D possibly corresponds to TRBD1 (5 bases). This CDR3 comprises 16 residues. Germline lookup yields CDR1 SGHDT and CDR2 YYEEEE. V was cut by 3 bases and J by 3 bases, with 16 bases left in between. The CDR3 here is CASSSQQVSDNQPQHF. CDR3 coding DNA: TGTGCCAGCAGCTCCCAACAGGTTTCAGACAATCAGCCCCAGCATTTT.

The chain has TRBV6-1 and TRBJ1-2; no clear D gene. The CDR3 is 17 residues long. Trimming took 2 bases from V and 1 from J, leaving 17 bases between them. Germline CDR1 reads MNHNS; CDR2 reads SASEGT. The CDR3 DNA is TGTGCCAGCAGTGAAAGGTTTTCTGGACTAGTTAACTATGGCTACACCTTC. Translating gives CASSERFSGLVNYGYTF.

The gene calls are TRBV2 and TRBJ2-7; no definite D call. This CDR3 is 14 amino acids long. From germline, CDR1 is SNHLY and CDR2 FYNNEI. V was shortened by 1 base and J by 2 bases, with 9 bases between the two germline ends. The CDR3 DNA reads as TGTGCCAGCAGTGAAGAGGCGGCGACCTACGAGCAGTACTTC. This codes for CASSEEAATYEQYF.

The genes are TRBV7-3 and TRBJ2-6; D might be TRBD1 (6 bases). Per the germline V gene, CDR1 is SGHTA and CDR2 is FQGTGA. The length of the CDR3 is 15 residues. The V and J ends lost 2 bases and 3 bases respectively, with 8 bases between them. The CDR3 sequence is CASSLSGVGANVLTF. The CDR3 coding sequence is TGTGCCAGCAGCTTATCAGGGGTTGGGGCCAACGTCCTGACTTTC.

This chain joins TRBV4-3 and TRBJ1-2; a weak D match, TRBD1 (5 bases). This CDR3 spans 12 amino acids. The ends were cut back, 2 bases at V and 6 bases at J, with 7 bases in the middle. Germline assignment: CDR1 LGHNA and CDR2 YSLEER. The CDR3 nucleotides are TGCGCCAGCAGCCAAACAGGCGATGGCTACACCTTC. Encoded protein: CASSQTGDGYTF.

The V and J genes are TRBV5-6 and TRBJ1-4, with a tentative D call TRBD1 (5 bases). V lost 3 bases and J 8 bases, leaving 14 bases between the germline ends. The length of the CDR3 is 14 residues. Germline loops: CDR1 SGHDT, CDR2 YYEEEE. The CDR3 bases are TGTGCCAGCAGCTCCAGGGTTCTGGGGGAAAAACTGTTTTTT. It specifies CASSSRVLGEKLFF.

The V gene is TRBV27, the J gene TRBJ2-7, with 8 bases that match TRBD1. Trimming removed 4 bases from V and 1 base from J; junction bases left unmatched: 9. Germline lookup yields CDR1 MNHEY and CDR2 SMNVEV (reference sequence). There are 16 residues in the CDR3. Written as DNA, the CDR3 is TGTGCCAGCAGTTCCAGACAGGGGTCGAAGTCCTACGAGCAGTACTTC. It encodes CASSSRQGSKSYEQYF.

The chain uses TRBV10-1 and TRBJ2-2; D possibly corresponds to TRBD2 (7 bases). Germline V gene lookup returns CDR1 WNHNN and CDR2 SYGVQD (reference sequence). With 9 bases removed from V and 6 bases from J, the gap between germline ends came to 20 bases. The CDR3 runs to 15 residues. In nucleotides, the CDR3 is TGCGCCAGTAGTTCGGGGGGCAATTGGGCCGGGGAGCTGTTTTTT. Amino acids: CASSSGGNWAGELFF.

This chain joins TRBV5-1 and TRBJ2-2, with 8 bases lining up with TRBD1. This CDR3 contains 16 residues. Germline V gene data show CDR1 as SGHRS and CDR2 as YFSETQ. V dropped 3 bases and J dropped 2; count of bases not matched to a gene: 6. For the CDR3, the DNA is TGCGCCAGCAGCTGGGACAGGCCAGATAACACCGGGGAGCTGTTTTTT. Its translation: CASSWDRPDNTGELFF.

J is TRBJ2-1 and V is TRBV6-6; TRBD2 agrees at 10 bases. The CDR3 has 15 residues. CDR1 is MNHNY, CDR2 SVGAGI, per germline (reference sequence). V lost 7 bases, J lost 8 bases, and 11 bases stayed unmatched. CDR3 nucleotides: TGTGCCAGCATAGGCCCTAGCGGGGGCCCATATGAGCAGTTCTTC. This codes for CASIGPSGGPYEQFF.